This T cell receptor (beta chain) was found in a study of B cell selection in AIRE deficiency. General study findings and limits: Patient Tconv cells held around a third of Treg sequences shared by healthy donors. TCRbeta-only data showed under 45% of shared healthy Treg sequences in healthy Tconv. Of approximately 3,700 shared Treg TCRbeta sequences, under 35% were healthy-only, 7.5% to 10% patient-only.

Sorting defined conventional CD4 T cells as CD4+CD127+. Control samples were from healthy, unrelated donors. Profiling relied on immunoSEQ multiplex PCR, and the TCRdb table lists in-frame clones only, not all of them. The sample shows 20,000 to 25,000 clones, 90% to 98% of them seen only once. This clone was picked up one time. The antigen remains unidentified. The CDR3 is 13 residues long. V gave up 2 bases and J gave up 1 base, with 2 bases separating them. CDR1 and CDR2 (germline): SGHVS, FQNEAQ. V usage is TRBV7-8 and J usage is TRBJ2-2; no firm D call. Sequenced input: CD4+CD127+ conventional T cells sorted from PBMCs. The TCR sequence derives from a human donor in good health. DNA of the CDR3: TGTGCCAGCAGCTTAAGGAACACCGGGGAGCTGTTTTTT. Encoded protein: CASSLRNTGELFF.